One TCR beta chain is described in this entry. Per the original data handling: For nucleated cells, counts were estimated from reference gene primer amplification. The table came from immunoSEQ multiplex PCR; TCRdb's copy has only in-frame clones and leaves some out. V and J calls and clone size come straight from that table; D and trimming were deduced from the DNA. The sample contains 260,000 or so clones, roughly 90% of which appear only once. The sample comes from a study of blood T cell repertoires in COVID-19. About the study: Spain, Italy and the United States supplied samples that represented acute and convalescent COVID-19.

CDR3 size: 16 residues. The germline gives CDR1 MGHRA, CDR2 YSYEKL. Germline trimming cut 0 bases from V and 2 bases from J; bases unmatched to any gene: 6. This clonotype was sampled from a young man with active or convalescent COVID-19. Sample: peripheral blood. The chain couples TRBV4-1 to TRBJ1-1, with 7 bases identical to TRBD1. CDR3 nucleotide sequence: TGCGCCAGCAGCCAAGATGGTCAGGGGGTAAACACTGAAGCTTTCTTT. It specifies CASSQDGQGVNTEAFF.